This entry features one TCR beta chain sequence. Its antigen remains unidentified. No much larger clonotype is one base removed from it; base qualities were not supplied. The data derive from a study of vaccination and CD4 T cells after COVID-19 (dated 2022 in TCRdb). Some background on the complete study: Convalescent patients had a positive SARS-CoV-2 result on nasal swab PCR, and of these patients, several had mild disease and one had severe disease. Six males and four females were included in the convalescent cohort, with two Hispanic individuals, seven Caucasians, two Asians and one multiracial person represented. Participants got two doses of the Pfizer-BioNTech BNT162b2 vaccine (n=8) or two doses of the Moderna mRNA-1273 vaccine (n=2). Post-COVID blood samples from convalescent patients were collected a median of around 100 days after diagnosis, with a range of roughly 30 to 161 days. The time from the second vaccine dose to post-vaccine blood sampling had a median of roughly 77 days and ranged from roughly 13 to 241 days. Overlapping spike peptide pools from SARS-CoV-2 and from the common cold coronaviruses HCoV-NL63, HCoV-OC43 and HCoV-229E were used as culture stimuli. Control cultures received a CEFX viral epitope pool as the positive control, an HIV-1 Nef peptide pool as the negative control, or no peptide. In about 11 COVID-19 convalescent patients and a few infection-naive healthy vaccine recipients, the spike-specific CD4+ TCR repertoire before mRNA vaccination was compared with the repertoire after mRNA vaccination.

What the work shows at the level of the full study, not this receptor alone: The median count of SARS-CoV-2-reactive clonotypes went up from 20 to 25 after infection to 38 after vaccination, although the change was not significant. Relatively few convalescent patients were included in the study, and early timepoints after natural infection were not analyzed. Among convalescent patients, a median about 86% of the SARS-CoV-2-reactive clones seen after vaccination appeared only after vaccination, which suggests priming specific to the vaccine. Of the vaccine-specific clones in convalescent patients, 304 of 307, or nearly all, reacted only to SARS-CoV-2 spike and did not cross-react with common cold coronaviruses.

The treatment or condition label of this sample denotes: approximately 9-day PBMC culture with coronavirus spike peptide pools or control peptides (ViraFEST assay). The ViraFEST assay, used in the study, expanded antigen-specific T cells with peptide pools and then identified the expanded clonotypes through TCR sequencing. The convalescent patients' positive SARS-CoV-2 PCR tests were from March to December 2020, which was before the Alpha, Beta and Delta variants emerged in the United States. Fewer than 2.5 million PBMCs per well were cultured in IMDM with roughly 5.2% human AB serum and 7.5 to 10 IU/ml IL-2, plus 10 ug/ml peptide pools. On days 3 and 7, half of the culture medium was replaced with fresh IL-2-containing medium. Once the cells had been in culture for roughly 10 days, the EasySep CD4+ T cell isolation kit was used to isolate CD4+ T cells by negative selection. Ficoll-Paque Plus gradient centrifugation was used to isolate PBMCs from whole blood, and the isolated PBMCs were then either used fresh or cryopreserved at -140C. In general, triplicate wells were set up for every culture condition.

Preparation of the library involved PCR. DNA from cultured CD4+ T cells underwent TCR sequencing with the Oncomine TCR Beta short-read assay at the Johns Hopkins FTIC core. The QIAamp micro DNA kit was used to extract genomic DNA from the cultured CD4+ T cells. Oncomine TCR Beta libraries from cultured CD4+ T cells were pooled using unique dual indexes and sequenced on an Illumina iSeq 100. In the authors' own workflow: Non-productive sequences were removed, and CDR3s that did not start with C, did not end with F or W, or were shorter than 7 amino acids were discarded. The MANAFEST web application identified antigen-specific clonotypes by comparing peptide-stimulated wells against reference wells and other culture wells. To be called positive, a clone needed an FDR below 0.05, an odds ratio above 5, and a productive frequency above 0.1% in at least two of three replicate wells. A clonotype was classed as cross-reactive if the clonotype showed significant expansion both in SARS-CoV-2 spike wells and in at least one common cold coronavirus spike condition. Levenshtein distances (stringdist) and unrooted phylogenetic trees (ape) in R version 3.6.1 were used to assess CDR3 homology. Using fastp at Q25 and MiXCR, TCRdb reprocessed the public reads and kept productive beta chains. Rows are unified per CDR3 protein, each entry keeping the most common DNA and genes. The V and J calls reflect TCRdb's pipeline rather than the authors' work. A total of more than 12,000 distinct CDR3 sequences appear in this sample, roughly 50% of them only once. The ten largest make up around 4.4% of the sample.

The CDR3 holds 12 amino acids from the cysteine to the phenylalanine. The sequence is cut down to CDR3 DNA, 36 bases in frame from base 1. Via the germline V gene (reference sequence), CDR1 is LNHDA and CDR2 SQIVND. The V end loses 5 bases and the J end loses 9 bases, and a stretch of 13 bases separates them. This receptor chain uses TRBV19 and TRBJ1-2; D gene: possibly TRBD1, on 5 matching bases. The TCR sequence derives from a human donor who had recovered from COVID-19. Sample: CD4+ T cells from blood, cultured in vitro, taken before SARS-CoV-2 vaccination. The bases are TGTGCCAGTAGTGCCCCCGGGACCCGCTACACCTTC. The translation is CASSAPGTRYTF.